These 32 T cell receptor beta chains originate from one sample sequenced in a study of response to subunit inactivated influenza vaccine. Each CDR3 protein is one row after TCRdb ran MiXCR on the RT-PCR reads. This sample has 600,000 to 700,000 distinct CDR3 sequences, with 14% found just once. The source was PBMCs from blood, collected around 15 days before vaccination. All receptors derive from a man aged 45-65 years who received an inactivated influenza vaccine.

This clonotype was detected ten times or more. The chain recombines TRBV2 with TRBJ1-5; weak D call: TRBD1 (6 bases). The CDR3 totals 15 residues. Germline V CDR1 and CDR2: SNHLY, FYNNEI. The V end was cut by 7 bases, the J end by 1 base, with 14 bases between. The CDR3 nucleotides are TGTGCCAGCACCGGGACAAGCTTCAGCAATCAGCCCCAGCATTTT. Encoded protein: CASTGTSFSNQPQHF.

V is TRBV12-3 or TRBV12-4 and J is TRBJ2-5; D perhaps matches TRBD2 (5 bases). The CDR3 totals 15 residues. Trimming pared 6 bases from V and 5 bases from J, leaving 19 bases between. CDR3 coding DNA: TGTGCCAGCAGAGGGCTGATCACTGGCGGGGAGACCCAGTACTTC. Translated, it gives CASRGLITGGETQYF.

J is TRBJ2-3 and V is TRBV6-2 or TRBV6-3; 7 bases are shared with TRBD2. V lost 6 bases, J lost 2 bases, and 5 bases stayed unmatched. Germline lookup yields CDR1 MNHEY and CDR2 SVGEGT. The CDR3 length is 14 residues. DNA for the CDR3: TGTGCCAGCAGGCACCGGGACTACACAGATACGCAGTATTTT. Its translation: CASRHRDYTDTQYF.

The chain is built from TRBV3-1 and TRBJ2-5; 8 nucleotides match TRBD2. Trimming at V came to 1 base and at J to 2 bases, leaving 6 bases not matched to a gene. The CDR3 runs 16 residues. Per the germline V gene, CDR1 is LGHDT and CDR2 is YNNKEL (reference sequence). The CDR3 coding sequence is TGTGCCAGCAGCCAAGGTCCGGGACTAGGGCAAGAGACCCAGTACTTC. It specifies CASSQGPGLGQETQYF.

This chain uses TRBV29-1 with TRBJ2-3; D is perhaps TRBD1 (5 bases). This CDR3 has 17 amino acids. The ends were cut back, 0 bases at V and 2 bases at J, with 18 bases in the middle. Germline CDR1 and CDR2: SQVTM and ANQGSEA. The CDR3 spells CSVEEGGHPRITDTQYF. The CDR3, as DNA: TGCAGCGTTGAAGAAGGTGGACACCCGAGGATCACAGATACGCAGTATTTT.

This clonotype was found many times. CDR3 bases: TGTGCCACCAGCAGAGATAAGGGACAGAATGAAAAACTGTTTTTT. This codes for CATSRDKGQNEKLFF. J is TRBJ1-4 and V is TRBV15; TRBD1 aligns across 7 bases. Looked up from germline, CDR1 is LNHNV and CDR2 is YYDKDF (reference sequence). V was pared by 0 bases and J by 5 bases, with 3 bases of the junction left unmatched. The CDR3 extends over 15 amino acids.

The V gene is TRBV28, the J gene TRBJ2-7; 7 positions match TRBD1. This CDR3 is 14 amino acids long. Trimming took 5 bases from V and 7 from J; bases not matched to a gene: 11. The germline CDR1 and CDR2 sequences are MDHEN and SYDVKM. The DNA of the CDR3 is TGTGCCAGCAGTCCCCCGGACAGGTTGTGGGAGCAGTACTTC. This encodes CASSPPDRLWEQYF.

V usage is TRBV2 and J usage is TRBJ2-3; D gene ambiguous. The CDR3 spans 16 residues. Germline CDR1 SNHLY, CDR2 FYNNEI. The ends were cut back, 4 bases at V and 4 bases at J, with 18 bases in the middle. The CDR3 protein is CASSASPQFNADTQYF. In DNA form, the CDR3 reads TGTGCCAGCAGTGCGAGCCCGCAGTTTAACGCAGATACGCAGTATTTT.

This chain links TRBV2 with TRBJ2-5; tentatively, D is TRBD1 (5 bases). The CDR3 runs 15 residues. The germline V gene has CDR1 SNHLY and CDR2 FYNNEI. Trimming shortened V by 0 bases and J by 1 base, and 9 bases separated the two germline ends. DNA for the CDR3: TGTGCCAGCAGTGAAGCGCCCCAGGGCCAAGAGACCCAGTACTTC. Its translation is CASSEAPQGQETQYF.

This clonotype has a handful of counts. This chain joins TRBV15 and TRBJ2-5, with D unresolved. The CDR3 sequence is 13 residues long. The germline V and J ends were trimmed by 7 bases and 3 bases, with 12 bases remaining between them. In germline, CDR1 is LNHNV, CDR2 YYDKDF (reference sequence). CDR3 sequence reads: CATMPTKEETQYF. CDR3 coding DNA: TGTGCCACCATGCCGACAAAGGAAGAGACCCAGTACTTC. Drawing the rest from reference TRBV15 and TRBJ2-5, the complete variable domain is DAMVIQNPRYQVTQFGKPVTLSCSQTLNHNVMYWYQQKSSQAPKLLFHYYDKDFNNEADTPDNFQSRRPNTSFCFLDIRSPGLGDTAMYLCATMPTKEETQYFGPGTRLLVL.

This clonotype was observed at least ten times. The CDR3 sequence is CASSSPGLAGHSYNEQFF. CDR3 DNA: TGTGCCAGCAGTTCCCCGGGGCTAGCGGGGCACTCCTACAATGAGCAGTTCTTC. This chain connects TRBV12-3 or TRBV12-4 to TRBJ2-1, with 9 nucleotides matching TRBD2. V shed 4 bases, J shed 0 bases, and the junction held 10 bases outside the gene matches. This CDR3 is 18 amino acids long.

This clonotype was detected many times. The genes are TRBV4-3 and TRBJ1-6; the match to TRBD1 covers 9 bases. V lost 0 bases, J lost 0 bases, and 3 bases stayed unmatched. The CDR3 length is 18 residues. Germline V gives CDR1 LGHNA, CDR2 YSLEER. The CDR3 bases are TGCGCCAGCAGCCAAGAAGGACAGGGGTTCTCCTATAATTCACCCCTCCACTTT. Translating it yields CASSQEGQGFSYNSPLHF.

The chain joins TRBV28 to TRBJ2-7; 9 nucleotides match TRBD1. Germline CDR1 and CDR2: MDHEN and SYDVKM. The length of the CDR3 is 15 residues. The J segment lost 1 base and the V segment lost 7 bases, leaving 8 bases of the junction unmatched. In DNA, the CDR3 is TGTGCCAGCACCACCACAGGGGGCGAGTCCTACGAGCAGTACTTC. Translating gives CASTTTGGESYEQYF.

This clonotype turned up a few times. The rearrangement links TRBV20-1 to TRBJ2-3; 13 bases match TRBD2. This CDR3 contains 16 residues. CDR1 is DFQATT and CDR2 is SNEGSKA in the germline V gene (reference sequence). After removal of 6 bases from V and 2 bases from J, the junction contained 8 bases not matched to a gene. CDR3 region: CSASRTSGGTTDTQYF. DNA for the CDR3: TGCAGTGCCTCCAGGACTAGCGGGGGAACCACAGATACGCAGTATTTT.

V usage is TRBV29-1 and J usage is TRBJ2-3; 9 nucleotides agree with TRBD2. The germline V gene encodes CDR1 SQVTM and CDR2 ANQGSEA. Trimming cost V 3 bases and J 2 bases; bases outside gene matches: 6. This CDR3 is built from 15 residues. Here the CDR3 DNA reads TGCAGCGTTGATTTTAGCGGGAGACCCACAGATACGCAGTATTTT. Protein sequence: CSVDFSGRPTDTQYF.

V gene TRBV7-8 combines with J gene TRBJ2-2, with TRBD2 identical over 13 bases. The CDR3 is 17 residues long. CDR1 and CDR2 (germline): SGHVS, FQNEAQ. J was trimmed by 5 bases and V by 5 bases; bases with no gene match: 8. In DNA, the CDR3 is TGTGCCAGCAGCCGCGGACTAGCGGGAGTTCGGACCGGGGAGCTGTTTTTT. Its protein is CASSRGLAGVRTGELFF.

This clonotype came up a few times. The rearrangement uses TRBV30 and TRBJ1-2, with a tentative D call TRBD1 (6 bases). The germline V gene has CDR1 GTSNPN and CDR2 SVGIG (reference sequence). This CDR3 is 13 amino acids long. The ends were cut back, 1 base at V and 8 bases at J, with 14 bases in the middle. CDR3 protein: CAWSGWGQGGYTF. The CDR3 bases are TGTGCCTGGAGTGGCTGGGGCCAGGGGGGCTACACCTTC.

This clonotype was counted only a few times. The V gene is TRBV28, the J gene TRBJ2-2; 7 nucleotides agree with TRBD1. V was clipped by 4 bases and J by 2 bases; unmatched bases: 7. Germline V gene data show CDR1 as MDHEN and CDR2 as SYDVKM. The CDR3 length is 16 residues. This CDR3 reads CASSSPTGPNTGELFF. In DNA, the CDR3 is TGTGCCAGCAGTTCCCCGACAGGGCCAAACACCGGGGAGCTGTTTTTT.

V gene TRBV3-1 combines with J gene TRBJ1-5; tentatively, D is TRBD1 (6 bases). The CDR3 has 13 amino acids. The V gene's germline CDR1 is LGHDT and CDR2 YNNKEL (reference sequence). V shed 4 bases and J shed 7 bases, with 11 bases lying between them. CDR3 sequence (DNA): TGTGCCAGCAGCCCACAGGGTGGGCAGCCCCAGCATTTT. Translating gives CASSPQGGQPQHF. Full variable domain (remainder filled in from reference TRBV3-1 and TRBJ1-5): DTAVSQTPKYLVTQMGNDKSIKCEQNLGHDTMYWYKQDSKKFLKIMFSYNNKELIINETVPNRFSPKSPDKAHLNLHINSLELGDSAVYFCASSPQGGQPQHFGDGTRLSIL.

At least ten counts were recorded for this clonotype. The DNA of the CDR3 is TGTGCCAGCAGCCTCGGGACAGGGGCGAACACTGAAGCTTTCTTT. Translation gives CASSLGTGANTEAFF. This chain connects TRBV3-1 to TRBJ1-1, with 10 bases fitting TRBD1. With 4 bases clipped from V and 1 base from J, the junction kept 3 bases outside the gene matches. Germline-derived CDR1 and CDR2 are LGHDT and YNNKEL (reference sequence). CDR3 length: 15 amino acids.

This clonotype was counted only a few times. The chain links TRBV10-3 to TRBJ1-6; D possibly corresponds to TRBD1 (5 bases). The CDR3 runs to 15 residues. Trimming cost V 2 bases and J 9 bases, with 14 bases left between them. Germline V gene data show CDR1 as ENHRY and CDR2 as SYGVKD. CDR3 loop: CAISEMDTGSSPLHF. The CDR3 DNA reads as TGTGCCATCAGTGAGATGGACACTGGGTCTTCACCCCTCCACTTT.

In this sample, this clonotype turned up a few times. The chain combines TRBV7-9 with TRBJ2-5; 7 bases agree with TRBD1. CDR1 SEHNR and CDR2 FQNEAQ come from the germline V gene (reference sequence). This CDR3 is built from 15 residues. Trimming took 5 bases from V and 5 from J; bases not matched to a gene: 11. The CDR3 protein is CASSIYRGRGETQYF. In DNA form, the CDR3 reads TGTGCCAGCAGCATTTACAGGGGAAGAGGGGAGACCCAGTACTTC.

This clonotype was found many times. The CDR3, as DNA: TGCGCCAGCAGCTTGGCCCCACATGGCACTGAAGCTTTCTTT. It codes for CASSLAPHGTEAFF. The V gene is TRBV5-1, the J gene TRBJ1-1, with D unresolved. The V end was cut by 0 bases, the J end by 4 bases, with 10 bases between. This CDR3 spans 14 amino acids. CDR1 is SGHRS and CDR2 is YFSETQ in the germline V gene.

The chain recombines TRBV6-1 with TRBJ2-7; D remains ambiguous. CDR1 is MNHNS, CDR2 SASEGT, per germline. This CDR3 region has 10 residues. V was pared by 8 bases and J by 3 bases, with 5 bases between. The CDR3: CASESYEQYF. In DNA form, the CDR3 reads TGTGCCAGCGAAAGCTACGAGCAGTACTTC.

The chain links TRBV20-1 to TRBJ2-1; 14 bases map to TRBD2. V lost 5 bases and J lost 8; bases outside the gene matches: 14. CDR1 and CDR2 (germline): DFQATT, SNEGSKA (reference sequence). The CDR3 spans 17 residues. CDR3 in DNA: TGCAGTGCTCCTACGGGGACTAGCGGGAGTAAGGTCCATGAGCAGTTCTTC. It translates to CSAPTGTSGSKVHEQFF.

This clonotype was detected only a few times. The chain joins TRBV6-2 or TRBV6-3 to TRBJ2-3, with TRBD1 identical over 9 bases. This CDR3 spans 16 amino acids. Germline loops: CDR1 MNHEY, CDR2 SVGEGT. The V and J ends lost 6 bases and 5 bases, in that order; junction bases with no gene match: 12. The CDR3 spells CASRKSGQGRGDTQYF. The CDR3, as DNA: TGTGCCAGCAGGAAATCGGGACAGGGTAGGGGAGATACGCAGTATTTT.

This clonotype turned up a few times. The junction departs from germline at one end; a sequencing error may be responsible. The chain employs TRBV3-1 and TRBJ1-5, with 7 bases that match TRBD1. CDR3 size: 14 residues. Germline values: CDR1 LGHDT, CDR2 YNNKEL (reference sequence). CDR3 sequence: CASSQDRVVQPQHF. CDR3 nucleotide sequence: TGTGCCAGCAGTCAAGACAGGGTCGTTCAGCCCCAGCATTTT.

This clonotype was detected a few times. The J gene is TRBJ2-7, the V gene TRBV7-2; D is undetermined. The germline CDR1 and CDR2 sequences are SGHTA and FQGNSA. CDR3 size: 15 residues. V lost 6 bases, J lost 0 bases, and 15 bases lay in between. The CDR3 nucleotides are TGTGCCAGCAGGATCCTGGGGTCTAGCTCCTACGAGCAGTACTTC. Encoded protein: CASRILGSSSYEQYF.

The CDR3 here is CASSRAAQETQYF. The DNA of the CDR3 is TGCGCCAGCAGCCGGGCAGCTCAAGAGACCCAGTACTTC. V is TRBV4-1 and J is TRBJ2-5; D gene unclear. From germline, CDR1 is MGHRA and CDR2 YSYEKL. CDR3 length equals 13 residues. The V end lost 4 bases, the J end lost 2 bases, and 8 bases lay between the germline ends.

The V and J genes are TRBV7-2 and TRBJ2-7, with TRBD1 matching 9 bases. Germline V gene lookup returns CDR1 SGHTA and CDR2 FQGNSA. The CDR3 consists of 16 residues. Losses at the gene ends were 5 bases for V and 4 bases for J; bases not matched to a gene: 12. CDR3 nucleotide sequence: TGTGCCAGCAGCCCGACGCCAGAGGGACAGGGATACGAGCAGTACTTC. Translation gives CASSPTPEGQGYEQYF.

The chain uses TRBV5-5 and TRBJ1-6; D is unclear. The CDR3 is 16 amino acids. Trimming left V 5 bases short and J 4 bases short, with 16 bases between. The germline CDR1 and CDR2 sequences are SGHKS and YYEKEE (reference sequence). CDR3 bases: TGTGCCAGCAGTTCAAATGGACGGGTTTATAATTCACCCCTCCACTTT. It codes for CASSSNGRVYNSPLHF.

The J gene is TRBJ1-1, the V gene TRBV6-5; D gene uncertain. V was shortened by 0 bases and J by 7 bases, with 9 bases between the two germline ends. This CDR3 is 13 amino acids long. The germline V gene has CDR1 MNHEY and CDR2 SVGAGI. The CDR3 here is CASSYSSGFEAFF. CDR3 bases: TGTGCCAGCAGTTACTCGAGCGGATTTGAAGCTTTCTTT.